These 23 T cell receptor beta chains originate from one sample sequenced in a study of cytomegalovirus exposure and HLA in healthy donors. Repertoires were generated with immunoSEQ multiplex PCR, while TCRdb's copy carries only in-frame clones and drops some. Here the sample spans over 85,000 clones, about 95% being singletons. What was sequenced was PBMCs. Source of these receptors: a woman between 18 and 29 years old in good health and CMV-seronegative.

The chain links TRBV5-1 to TRBJ1-1, with TRBD1 matching over 8 bases. J was trimmed by 1 base and V by 3 bases; bases with no gene match: 2. The CDR3 has 14 amino acids. CDR1 and CDR2 from the germline V gene are SGHRS and YFSETQ. CDR3: CASSWGQENTEAFF. CDR3 nucleotides: TGCGCCAGCAGCTGGGGACAGGAGAACACTGAAGCTTTCTTT.

The chain's CDR3 is CASSPQEQGGRFGYTEAFF. For the CDR3, the DNA is TGTGCCAGCTCACCACAAGAGCAGGGAGGACGGTTTGGGTACACTGAAGCTTTCTTT. The V and J genes are TRBV18 and TRBJ1-1; the D gene is possibly TRBD1 (5 bases). Trimming shortened V by 1 base and J by 3 bases, and 24 bases separated the two germline ends. The CDR3 extends over 19 amino acids. CDR1 is KGHSH, CDR2 LQKENI, per germline.

This rearrangement joins TRBV11-1 to TRBJ2-1; the D gene is possibly TRBD2 (5 bases). With 2 bases removed from V and 3 bases from J, the gap between germline ends came to 11 bases. The CDR3 is 15 residues long. Germline V gene data show CDR1 as SGHAT and CDR2 as FQDESV (reference sequence). CDR3 coding DNA: TGTGCCAGCAGCTTACGGCCGGGAAACTACAATGAGCAGTTCTTC. Amino acid sequence: CASSLRPGNYNEQFF.

V usage is TRBV9 and J usage is TRBJ2-7, with D possibly matching TRBD2 (5 bases). Germline CDR1 reads SGDLS; CDR2 reads YYNGEE. Trimming removed 3 bases at V and 4 bases at J, with 11 bases between. The CDR3 runs to 13 residues. CDR3 DNA: TGTGCCAGCAGCGGTACTAGTTTGTACGAGCAGTACTTC. It encodes CASSGTSLYEQYF.

The rearrangement links TRBV19 to TRBJ1-5, with a possible D match to TRBD1 (6 bases). With 4 bases removed from V and 0 bases from J, the gap between germline ends came to 22 bases. The CDR3 consists of 19 residues. Germline CDR1 is LNHDA and CDR2 is SQIVND (reference sequence). Written as DNA, the CDR3 is TGTGCCAGTAGTAGAGGGGACGGGGGGGCCGTATATAGCAATCAGCCCCAGCATTTT. Its protein product is CASSRGDGGAVYSNQPQHF.

The V call is TRBV10-3, the J call TRBJ2-2; D is uncertain. The CDR3 is 13 residues long. Germline CDR1 is ENHRY and CDR2 is SYGVKD. Trimming removed 0 bases at V and 8 bases at J, with 7 bases between. The CDR3 spells CAISESNYGELFF. CDR3 bases: TGTGCCATCAGTGAGTCGAACTATGGGGAGCTGTTTTTT.

This clone occurred once. This chain links TRBV15 with TRBJ2-3; possibly TRBD2 for D (5 bases). Germline V gene sequence: CDR1 LNHNV, CDR2 YYDKDF (reference sequence). V lost 3 bases to trimming and J lost 4 bases, with 17 bases between them. There are 16 residues in the CDR3. In DNA form, the CDR3 reads TGTGCCACCAGCAGTGCGGCTAGCAGTAGCTCAGATACGCAGTATTTT. It translates to CATSSAASSSSDTQYF. Together with reference TRBV15 and TRBJ2-3, the CDR3 gives the full variable domain: DAMVIQNPRYQVTQFGKPVTLSCSQTLNHNVMYWYQQKSSQAPKLLFHYYDKDFNNEADTPDNFQSRRPNTSFCFLDIRSPGLGDTAMYLCATSSAASSSSDTQYFGPGTRLTVL.

CDR3 loop: CASSARPHRTYAYEQYF. In nucleotides, the CDR3 is TGTGCCAGCAGTGCGAGACCACACCGGACTTACGCCTACGAGCAGTACTTC. V gene TRBV2 combines with J gene TRBJ2-7; maybe TRBD2 (5 bases). CDR1 SNHLY and CDR2 FYNNEI come from the germline V gene. This CDR3 comprises 17 residues. The germline V and J ends were trimmed by 4 bases and 2 bases, with 21 bases remaining between them.

The CDR3 nucleotides are TGCGCCAGCAGCTTAGCCAACACTGAAGCTTTCTTT. Protein: CASSLANTEAFF. This chain joins TRBV5-1 and TRBJ1-1, with D unclear. The ends were cut back, 2 bases at V and 2 bases at J, with 4 bases in the middle. Germline CDR1 SGHRS, CDR2 YFSETQ. The CDR3 loop spans 12 amino acids.

V and J are TRBV7-9 and TRBJ1-4; TRBD1 agrees at 7 bases. V shed 3 bases and J 8 bases; nucleotides not matched to a gene: 6. The germline CDR1 and CDR2 sequences are SEHNR and FQNEAQ (reference sequence). The CDR3 contains 14 residues. Here the CDR3 DNA reads TGTGCCAGCAGCTTTGGACAGGCTGGGGAAAAACTGTTTTTT. Residues: CASSFGQAGEKLFF.

The V and J genes are TRBV6-5 and TRBJ1-1; 9 bases match TRBD1. CDR1 is MNHEY and CDR2 is SVGAGI in the germline V gene. Losses at the gene ends were 8 bases for V and 5 bases for J; bases not matched to a gene: 9. The CDR3 loop spans 14 amino acids. The CDR3 DNA is TGTGCCAGCTCGCCGGACAGGGGTAGGACTGAAGCTTTCTTT. Its translation: CASSPDRGRTEAFF.

V gene TRBV4-2 combines with J gene TRBJ1-5; unclear D gene. The CDR3 contains 15 residues. CDR1 is LGHNA, CDR2 YNFKEQ, per germline. The ends were cut back, 1 base at V and 3 bases at J, with 10 bases in the middle. The CDR3 is CASSQATEYNQPQHF. In DNA, the CDR3 is TGTGCCAGCAGCCAAGCCACAGAGTACAATCAGCCCCAGCATTTT.

The chain carries TRBV5-4 and TRBJ1-1, with 8 positions matching TRBD1. The CDR3 extends over 13 amino acids. Trimming took 4 bases from V and 3 from J; bases not matched to a gene: 2. Looked up from germline, CDR1 is SGHNT and CDR2 is YYREEE (reference sequence). CDR3 protein: CASSEDRDTEAFF. The CDR3 DNA sequence: TGTGCCAGCAGCGAGGACAGGGACACTGAAGCTTTCTTT. Filled out from reference TRBV5-4 and TRBJ1-1, the complete variable domain reads ETGVTQSPTHLIKTRGQQVTLRCSSQSGHNTVSWYQQALGQGPQFIFQYYREEENGRGNFPPRFSGLQFPNYSSELNVNALELDDSALYLCASSEDRDTEAFFGQGTRLTVV.

The chain combines TRBV25-1 with TRBJ2-5, with 8 positions matching TRBD1. The CDR3 sequence is 15 residues long. Looked up from germline, CDR1 is MGHDK and CDR2 is SYGVNS. V gave up 5 bases and J gave up 5 bases; unmatched junction bases: 10. CDR3 sequence reads: CASSPMDRVGETQYF. The CDR3 DNA follows: TGTGCCAGCAGTCCAATGGACAGGGTCGGGGAGACCCAGTACTTC.

This sequence joins TRBV5-1 and TRBJ2-7; the match to TRBD1 covers 9 bases. With V trimmed by 0 bases and J by 6 bases, 4 bases remained unmatched. The germline gives CDR1 SGHRS, CDR2 YFSETQ. The CDR3 extends over 14 amino acids. CDR3: CASSLDVTGGEQYF. The CDR3 nucleotides are TGCGCCAGCAGCTTGGACGTGACAGGGGGCGAGCAGTACTTC.

The V gene is TRBV19, the J gene TRBJ2-7, with TRBD2 identical over 14 bases. This CDR3 comprises 18 residues. Germline trimming cut 6 bases from V and 5 bases from J; bases unmatched to any gene: 15. CDR1 is LNHDA and CDR2 is SQIVND in the germline V gene (reference sequence). The CDR3 is CASSRAGTSGSFTHEQYF. As DNA, the CDR3 is TGTGCCAGTAGCCGCGCCGGGACTAGCGGGAGTTTTACCCACGAGCAGTACTTC.

This chain uses TRBV28 with TRBJ1-5; D call uncertain. Trimming cost V 7 bases and J 0 bases, with 31 bases left between them. CDR1 and CDR2 from the germline V gene are MDHEN and SYDVKM. This CDR3 comprises 21 residues. This chain's CDR3 is CASTDLSPRQRRPYSNQPQHF. CDR3 nucleotides: TGTGCCAGCACCGACCTCTCCCCGAGGCAGCGTCGACCGTATAGCAATCAGCCCCAGCATTTT. The full variable domain, its missing parts supplied by reference TRBV28 and TRBJ1-5, is DVKVTQSSRYLVKRTGEKVFLECVQDMDHENMFWYRQDPGLGLRLIYFSYDVKMKEKGDIPEGYSVSREKKERFSLILESASTNQTSMYLCASTDLSPRQRRPYSNQPQHFGDGTRLSIL.

V and J are TRBV29-1 and TRBJ2-1; 7 bases are a match to TRBD2. J was trimmed by 2 bases and V by 3 bases; bases with no gene match: 13. Germline V lookup: CDR1 SQVTM, CDR2 ANQGSEA. CDR3 length: 17 amino acids. The CDR3 region is CSVDPSKTSGAYNEQFF. The CDR3 DNA reads TGCAGCGTTGATCCCTCTAAGACCAGCGGGGCCTACAATGAGCAGTTCTTC.

The chain employs TRBV5-4 and TRBJ2-1; 7 nucleotides line up with TRBD2. Unmatched junction bases numbered 5, after V lost 0 bases and J lost 2 bases. This CDR3 has 16 amino acids. Per the germline V gene, CDR1 is SGHNT and CDR2 is YYREEE (reference sequence). The DNA for the CDR3 is TGTGCCAGCAGCTTGGGAGGGAGGGCCACCTACAATGAGCAGTTCTTC. This codes for CASSLGGRATYNEQFF.

The chain carries TRBV14 and TRBJ1-2; tentatively, D is TRBD1 (5 bases). The CDR3 totals 14 residues. Germline values: CDR1 SGHDN, CDR2 FVKESK. V lost 6 bases to trimming and J lost 6 bases, with 17 bases between them. CDR3 DNA: TGTGCCAGCAGGACGACGATCGGGGGAAATGGCTACACCTTC. Translation gives CASRTTIGGNGYTF.

This chain joins TRBV6-5 and TRBJ1-2; 8 bases agree with TRBD1. Germline assignment: CDR1 MNHEY and CDR2 SVGAGI. V lost 7 bases and J lost 8; bases outside the gene matches: 6. The CDR3 covers 12 residues. The CDR3 nucleotides read TGTGCCAGCACCCGGACAGGGAGCGGCTACACCTTC. As protein: CASTRTGSGYTF.

V and J are TRBV11-2 and TRBJ2-1; 9 bases fit TRBD2. The trim removed 5 bases at V and 8 bases at J, leaving 13 bases unmatched. Germline V gene data show CDR1 as SGHAT and CDR2 as FQNNGV. The CDR3 has 16 amino acids. CDR3 in DNA: TGTGCCAGCAGCCCTCGGGGGGGCGGGAGGGCACATGAGCAGTTCTTC. Protein sequence: CASSPRGGGRAHEQFF.

The count of this clone is one. The genes are TRBV30 and TRBJ1-5; 8 bases fit TRBD1. V lost 0 bases and J lost 5; bases outside the gene matches: 0. Looked up from germline, CDR1 is GTSNPN and CDR2 is SVGIG (reference sequence). This CDR3 has 13 amino acids. Here the CDR3 reads CAWSVQGDQPQHF. CDR3 sequence (DNA): TGTGCCTGGAGTGTACAGGGGGATCAGCCCCAGCATTTT.